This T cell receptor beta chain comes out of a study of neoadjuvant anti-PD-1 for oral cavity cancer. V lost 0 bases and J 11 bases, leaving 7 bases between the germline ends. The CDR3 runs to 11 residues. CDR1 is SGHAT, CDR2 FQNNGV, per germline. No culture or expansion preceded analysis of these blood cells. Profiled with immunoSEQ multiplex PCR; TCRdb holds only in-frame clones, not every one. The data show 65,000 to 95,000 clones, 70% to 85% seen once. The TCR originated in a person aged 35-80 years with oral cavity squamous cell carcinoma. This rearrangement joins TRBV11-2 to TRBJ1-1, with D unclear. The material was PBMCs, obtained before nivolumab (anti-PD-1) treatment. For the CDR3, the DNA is TGTGCCAGCAGCTTAGAAAGTAGGGCTTTCTTT. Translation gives CASSLESRAFF.